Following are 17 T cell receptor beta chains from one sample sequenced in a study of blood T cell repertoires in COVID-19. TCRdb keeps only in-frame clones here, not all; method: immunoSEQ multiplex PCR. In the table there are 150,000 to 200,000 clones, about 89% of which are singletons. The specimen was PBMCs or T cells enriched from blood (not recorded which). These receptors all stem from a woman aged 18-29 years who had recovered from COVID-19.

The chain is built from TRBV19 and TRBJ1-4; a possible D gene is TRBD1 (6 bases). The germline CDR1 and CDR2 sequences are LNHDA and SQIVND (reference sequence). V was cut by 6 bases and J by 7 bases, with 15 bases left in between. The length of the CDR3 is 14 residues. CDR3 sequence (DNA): TGTGCCAGTAGCGCGACAGGACAAGGTGAAAAACTGTTTTTT. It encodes CASSATGQGEKLFF.

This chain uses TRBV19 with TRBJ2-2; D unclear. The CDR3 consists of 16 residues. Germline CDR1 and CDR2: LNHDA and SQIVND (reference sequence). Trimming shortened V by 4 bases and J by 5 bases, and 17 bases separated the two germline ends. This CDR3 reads CASSSDGVPSTGELFF. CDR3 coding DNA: TGTGCCAGTAGTAGCGACGGCGTTCCTAGTACCGGGGAGCTGTTTTTT.

The CDR3 sequence is CASKPTGRPQETQYF. CDR3 nucleotides: TGTGCCAGCAAACCAACAGGGCGCCCCCAAGAGACCCAGTACTTC. This chain uses TRBV6-5 with TRBJ2-5; maybe TRBD1 (6 bases). This CDR3 contains 15 residues. V dropped 7 bases and J dropped 1 base, with 16 bases sitting between them. The germline CDR1 and CDR2 sequences are MNHEY and SVGAGI.

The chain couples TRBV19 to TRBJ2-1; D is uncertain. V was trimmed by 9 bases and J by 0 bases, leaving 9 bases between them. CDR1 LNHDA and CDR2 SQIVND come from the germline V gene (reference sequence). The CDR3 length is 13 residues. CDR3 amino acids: CASAVSSYNEQFF. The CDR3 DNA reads TGTGCCAGCGCGGTAAGCTCCTACAATGAGCAGTTCTTC.

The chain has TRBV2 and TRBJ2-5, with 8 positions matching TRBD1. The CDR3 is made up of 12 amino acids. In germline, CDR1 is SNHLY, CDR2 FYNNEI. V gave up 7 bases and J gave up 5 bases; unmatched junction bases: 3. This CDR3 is CASKRQGETQYF. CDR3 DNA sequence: TGTGCCAGCAAACGACAGGGGGAGACCCAGTACTTC. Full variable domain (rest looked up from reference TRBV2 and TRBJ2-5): EPEVTQTPSHQVTQMGQEVILRCVPISNHLYFYWYRQILGQKVEFLVSFYNNEISEKSEIFDDQFSVERPDGSNFTLKIRSTKLEDSAMYFCASKRQGETQYFGPGTRLLVL.

The DNA for the CDR3 is TGTGCCAGCAGCTTTGGGGACAGCCGCTACGAGCAGTACTTC. Its protein is CASSFGDSRYEQYF. The genes are TRBV7-2 and TRBJ2-7; 7 bases align to TRBD1. Germline-derived CDR1 and CDR2 are SGHTA and FQGNSA. The CDR3 totals 14 residues. J was trimmed by 3 bases and V by 3 bases; bases with no gene match: 5.

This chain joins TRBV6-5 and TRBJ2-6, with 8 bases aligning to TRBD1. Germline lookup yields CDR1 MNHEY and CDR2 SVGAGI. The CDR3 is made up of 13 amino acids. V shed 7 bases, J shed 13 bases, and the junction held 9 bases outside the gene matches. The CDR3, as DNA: TGTGCCAGCAACTCAGGGGGCATGGGGGTCCTGACTTTC. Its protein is CASNSGGMGVLTF.

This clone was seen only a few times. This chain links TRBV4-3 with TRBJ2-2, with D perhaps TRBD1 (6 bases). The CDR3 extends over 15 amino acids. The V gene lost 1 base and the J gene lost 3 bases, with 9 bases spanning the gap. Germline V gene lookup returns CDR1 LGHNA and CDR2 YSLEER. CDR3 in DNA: TGCGCCAGCAGCCAAGGGGACACTGACACCGGGGAGCTGTTTTTT. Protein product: CASSQGDTDTGELFF.

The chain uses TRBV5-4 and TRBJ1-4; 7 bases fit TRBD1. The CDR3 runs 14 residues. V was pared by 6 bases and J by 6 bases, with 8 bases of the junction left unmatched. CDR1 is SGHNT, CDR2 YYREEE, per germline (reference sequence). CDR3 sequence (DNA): TGTGCCAGCACCAATCAGGGGGGCCATGAAAAACTGTTTTTT. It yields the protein CASTNQGGHEKLFF.

CDR3 sequence: CASSPVRGTDTQYF. CDR3 nucleotides: TGTGCCAGCTCACCCGTCCGGGGCACAGATACGCAGTATTTT. The chain joins TRBV18 to TRBJ2-3; D unclear. Looked up from germline, CDR1 is KGHSH and CDR2 is LQKENI. The length of the CDR3 is 14 residues. Trimming pared 3 bases from V and 1 base from J, leaving 8 bases between.

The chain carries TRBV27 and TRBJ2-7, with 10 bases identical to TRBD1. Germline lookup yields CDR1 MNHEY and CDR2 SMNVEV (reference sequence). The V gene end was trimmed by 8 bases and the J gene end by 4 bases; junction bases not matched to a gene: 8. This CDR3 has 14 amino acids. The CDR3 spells CASGDRGPLYEQYF. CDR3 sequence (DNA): TGTGCCAGCGGAGACAGGGGGCCCTTGTACGAGCAGTACTTC.

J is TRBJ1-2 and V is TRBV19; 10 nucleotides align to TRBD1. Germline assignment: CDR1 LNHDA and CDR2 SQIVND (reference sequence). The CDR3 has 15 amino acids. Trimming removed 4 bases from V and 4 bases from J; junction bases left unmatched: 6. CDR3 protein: CASSTGDRGSYGYTF. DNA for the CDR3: TGTGCCAGTAGTACAGGGGACAGGGGCTCCTATGGCTACACCTTC.

CDR3: CASSNPGGQRSYEQYF. The CDR3 DNA reads TGTGCCAGCAGCAACCCCGGTGGACAGCGTTCCTACGAGCAGTACTTC. The chain is built from TRBV7-9 and TRBJ2-7; the D gene is possibly TRBD1 (6 bases). Germline assignment: CDR1 SEHNR and CDR2 FQNEAQ (reference sequence). The CDR3 covers 16 residues. V lost 5 bases and J 1 base, leaving 18 bases between the germline ends.

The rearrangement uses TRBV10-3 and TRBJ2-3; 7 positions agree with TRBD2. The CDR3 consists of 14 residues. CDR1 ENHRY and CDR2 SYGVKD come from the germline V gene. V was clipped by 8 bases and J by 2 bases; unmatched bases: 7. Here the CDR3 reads CAIGGVSPTDTQYF. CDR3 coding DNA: TGTGCCATCGGGGGGGTGTCGCCCACAGATACGCAGTATTTT.

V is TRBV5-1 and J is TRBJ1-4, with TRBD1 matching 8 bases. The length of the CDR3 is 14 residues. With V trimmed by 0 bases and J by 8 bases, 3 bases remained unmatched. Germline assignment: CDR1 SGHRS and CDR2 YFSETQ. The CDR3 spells CASSLEQGGEKLFF. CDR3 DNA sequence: TGCGCCAGCAGCTTGGAACAGGGGGGAGAAAAACTGTTTTTT.

CDR3 residues: CASSQTSGSPFTQYF. CDR3 DNA sequence: TGCGCCAGCAGCCAGACTAGCGGGAGCCCTTTTACGCAGTATTTT. The gene calls are TRBV4-1 and TRBJ2-3; TRBD2 aligns across 12 bases. The length of the CDR3 is 15 residues. V was pared by 3 bases and J by 8 bases, with 6 bases of the junction left unmatched. Per germline, CDR1 MGHRA and CDR2 YSYEKL.

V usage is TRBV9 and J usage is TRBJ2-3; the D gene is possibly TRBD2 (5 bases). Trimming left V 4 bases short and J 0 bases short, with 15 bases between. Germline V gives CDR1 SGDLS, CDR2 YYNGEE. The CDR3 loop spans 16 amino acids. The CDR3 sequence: CASSPVRTSSTDTQYF. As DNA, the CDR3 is TGTGCCAGCAGCCCCGTTCGGACTTCTAGCACAGATACGCAGTATTTT. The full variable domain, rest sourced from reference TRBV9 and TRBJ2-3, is DSGVTQTPKHLITATGQRVTLRCSPRSGDLSVYWYQQSLDQGLQFLIQYYNGEERAKGNILERFSAQQFPDLHSELNLSSLELGDSALYFCASSPVRTSSTDTQYFGPGTRLTVL.